This TCR beta chain derives from a study of cytomegalovirus exposure and HLA in healthy donors. As for this clone: Its matching antigen is unknown.

Regarding the study as a whole: Accurate prediction of most subjects' HLA-A and HLA-B alleles from TCR beta sequences was reported. A later analysis found that most CMV-associated TCR beta chains appeared HLA-restricted.

Though probably carrying unrecorded immune exposures, donors were nominally healthy at sampling. The primer mix had 60 Vbeta and 13 Jbeta primers. Clones were sequenced by immunoSEQ multiplex PCR, and TCRdb holds only the in-frame ones, with some missing. The repertoire holds about 140,000 clones, with 73% as singletons. The sample taken for sequencing was PBMCs. The receptor was derived from a woman between 35 and 50 years old in good health and CMV-seronegative.

The CDR3 bases are TGTGCCAGCAGCTTTGTCACTAACTATGGCTACACCTTC. Its translation is CASSFVTNYGYTF. The chain uses TRBV5-6 and TRBJ1-2, with D hard to call. The CDR3 runs 13 residues. Trimming shortened V by 2 bases and J by 0 bases, and 5 bases separated the two germline ends. The germline V gene has CDR1 SGHDT and CDR2 YYEEEE. The full variable domain, its missing parts supplied by reference TRBV5-6 and TRBJ1-2, is DAGVTQSPTHLIKTRGQQVTLRCSPKSGHDTVSWYQQALGQGPQFIFQYYEEEERQRGNFPDRFSGHQFPNYSSELNVNALLLGDSALYLCASSFVTNYGYTFGSGTRLTVV.